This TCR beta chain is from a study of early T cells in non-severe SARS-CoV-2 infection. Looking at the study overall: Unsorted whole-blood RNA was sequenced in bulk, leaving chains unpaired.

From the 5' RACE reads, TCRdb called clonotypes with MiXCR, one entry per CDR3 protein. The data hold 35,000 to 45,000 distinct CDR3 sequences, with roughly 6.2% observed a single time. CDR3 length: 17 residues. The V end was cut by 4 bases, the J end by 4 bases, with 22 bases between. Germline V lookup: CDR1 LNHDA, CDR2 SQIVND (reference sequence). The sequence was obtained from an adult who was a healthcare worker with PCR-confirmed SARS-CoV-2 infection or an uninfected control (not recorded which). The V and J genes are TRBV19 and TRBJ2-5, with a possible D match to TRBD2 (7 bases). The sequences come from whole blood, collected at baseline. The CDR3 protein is CASSTKKYRGARETQYF. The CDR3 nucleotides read TGTGCCAGTAGTACTAAAAAGTACCGGGGGGCAAGAGAGACCCAGTACTTC.